These 8 T cell receptor beta chains originate from one sample sequenced in a study of beta chain features in type 1 diabetes. Investigators reverse transcribed all isolated RNA, so they sequenced expressed TCRB transcripts. Produced via immunoSEQ multiplex PCR; TCRdb's table is partial and in-frame only. The table has 250,000 to 400,000 clones, around 15% seen once. Sequencing was performed on central memory CD4+ T cells from blood. Receptors were obtained from a man younger than 45 in good health.

This clone was counted a few times. CDR3 nucleotide sequence: TGTGCCAGCAGCTCCCGATGGCGCGGGACCAGCACAGATACGCAGTATTTT. Protein sequence: CASSSRWRGTSTDTQYF. The chain has TRBV11-2 and TRBJ2-3; perhaps TRBD2 as D (6 bases). In germline, CDR1 is SGHAT, CDR2 FQNNGV. This CDR3 is 17 amino acids long. V lost 4 bases, J lost 0 bases, and 17 bases lay in between.

The chain employs TRBV4-3 and TRBJ2-7; 10 nucleotides match TRBD1. Trimming removed 3 bases from V and 3 bases from J; junction bases left unmatched: 2. Per the germline V gene, CDR1 is LGHNA and CDR2 is YSLEER. There are 14 residues in the CDR3. The CDR3 sequence is CASSQDRGVYEQYF. The CDR3 bases are TGCGCCAGCAGCCAGGACAGGGGGGTCTACGAGCAGTACTTC.

This clone was seen only a few times. The chain combines TRBV11-2 with TRBJ2-5; TRBD2 aligns across 10 bases. Germline V CDR1 and CDR2: SGHAT, FQNNGV. V gave up 1 base and J gave up 2 bases; unmatched junction bases: 4. The CDR3 covers 16 residues. The chain's CDR3 is CASSLAPTSGQETQYF. The DNA of the CDR3 is TGTGCCAGCAGCTTAGCCCCGACTAGCGGGCAAGAGACCCAGTACTTC.

The rearrangement joins TRBV5-4 to TRBJ2-5, with D possibly TRBD1 on 6 matching bases. Germline values: CDR1 SGHNT, CDR2 YYREEE (reference sequence). The CDR3 is 14 amino acids. V lost 4 bases and J lost 2, with 12 bases in between. The CDR3 here is CASSRVQGQETQYF. The DNA of the CDR3 is TGTGCCAGCAGCCGCGTACAGGGACAAGAGACCCAGTACTTC.

The CDR3 sequence is CASTLTGSQETQYF. CDR3 nucleotides: TGTGCCAGCACCCTGACGGGGTCACAAGAGACCCAGTACTTC. This sequence joins TRBV5-4 and TRBJ2-5; possible D gene TRBD2, 5 bases. Germline CDR1 and CDR2: SGHNT and YYREEE (reference sequence). V lost 6 bases and J 2 bases, leaving 14 bases between the germline ends. The CDR3 contains 14 residues.

This clone was picked up a small number of times. The genes are TRBV5-5 and TRBJ1-1; D is undetermined. The V gene lost 4 bases and the J gene lost 5 bases, with 12 bases spanning the gap. CDR3 length: 13 amino acids. CDR1 is SGHKS and CDR2 is YYEKEE in the germline V gene (reference sequence). The CDR3 coding sequence is TGTGCCAGCAGCCGAGACCCGGGGACTGAAGCTTTCTTT. Its protein is CASSRDPGTEAFF.

This clone was observed a few times. The genes are TRBV6-5 and TRBJ2-4; D is ambiguous. CDR1 MNHEY and CDR2 SVGAGI come from the germline V gene. This CDR3 is 11 amino acids long. Trimming shortened V by 6 bases and J by 6 bases, and 6 bases separated the two germline ends. The CDR3 DNA reads TGTGCCAGCAGCCAACTAAACATTCAGTACTTC. Its translation: CASSQLNIQYF.

Many counts were recorded for this clone. The rearrangement joins TRBV28 to TRBJ2-7; weak D call: TRBD1 (5 bases). The CDR3 runs to 13 residues. The V gene lost 4 bases and the J gene lost 2 bases, with 9 bases spanning the gap. The germline CDR1 and CDR2 sequences are MDHEN and SYDVKM. The CDR3: CASSSGRAYEQYV. DNA of the CDR3: TGTGCCAGCAGTTCGGGCAGGGCCTACGAGCAGTACGTC.